This TCR beta chain was identified in a study of glioma-infiltrating T cells after dendritic cell vaccination. Study as a whole: The vaccine used monocyte-derived dendritic cells pulsed overnight with autologous tumor lysate. Study-level findings and limits: Complete blood and tumor specimen sets were limited to few patients.

Selection required adequate fresh-frozen tumor tissue plus more than two years' survival data. In regard to this clone: The antigen remains unidentified.

Trimming took 3 bases from V and 1 from J, leaving 15 bases between them. The CDR3 loop spans 17 amino acids. Germline V gives CDR1 LGHNA, CDR2 YNFKEQ. Method: immunoSEQ multiplex PCR; TCRdb's copy keeps in-frame clones and lacks some. In the table there are some 38,000 clones, roughly 79% of which are singletons. This chain links TRBV4-2 with TRBJ2-2; a possible D gene is TRBD1 (6 bases). Here the sequenced sample was blood, taken before dendritic cell vaccination. This clonotype originated in a human donor with glioblastoma. This CDR3 is CASSQVGAHLNTGELFF. The CDR3 bases are TGTGCCAGCAGCCAGGTGGGGGCTCATCTGAACACCGGGGAGCTGTTTTTT.